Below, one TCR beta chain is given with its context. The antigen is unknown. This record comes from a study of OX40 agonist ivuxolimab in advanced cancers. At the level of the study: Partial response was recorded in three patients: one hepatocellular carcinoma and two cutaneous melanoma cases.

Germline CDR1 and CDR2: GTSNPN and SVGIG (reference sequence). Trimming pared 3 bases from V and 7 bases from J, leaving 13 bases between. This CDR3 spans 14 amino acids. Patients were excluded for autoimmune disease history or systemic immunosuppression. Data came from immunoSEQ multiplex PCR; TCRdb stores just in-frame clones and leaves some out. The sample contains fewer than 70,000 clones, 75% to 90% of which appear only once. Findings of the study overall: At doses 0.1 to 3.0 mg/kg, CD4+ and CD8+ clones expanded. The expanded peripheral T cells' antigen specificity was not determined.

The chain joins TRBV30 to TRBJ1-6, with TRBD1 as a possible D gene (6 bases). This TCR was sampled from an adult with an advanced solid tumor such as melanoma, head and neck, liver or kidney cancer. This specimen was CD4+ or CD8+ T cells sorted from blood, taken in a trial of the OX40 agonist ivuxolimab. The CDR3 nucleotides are TGTGCCTGGAGCGGAGGACAGCAAAATTCACCCCTCCACTTT. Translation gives CAWSGGQQNSPLHF.